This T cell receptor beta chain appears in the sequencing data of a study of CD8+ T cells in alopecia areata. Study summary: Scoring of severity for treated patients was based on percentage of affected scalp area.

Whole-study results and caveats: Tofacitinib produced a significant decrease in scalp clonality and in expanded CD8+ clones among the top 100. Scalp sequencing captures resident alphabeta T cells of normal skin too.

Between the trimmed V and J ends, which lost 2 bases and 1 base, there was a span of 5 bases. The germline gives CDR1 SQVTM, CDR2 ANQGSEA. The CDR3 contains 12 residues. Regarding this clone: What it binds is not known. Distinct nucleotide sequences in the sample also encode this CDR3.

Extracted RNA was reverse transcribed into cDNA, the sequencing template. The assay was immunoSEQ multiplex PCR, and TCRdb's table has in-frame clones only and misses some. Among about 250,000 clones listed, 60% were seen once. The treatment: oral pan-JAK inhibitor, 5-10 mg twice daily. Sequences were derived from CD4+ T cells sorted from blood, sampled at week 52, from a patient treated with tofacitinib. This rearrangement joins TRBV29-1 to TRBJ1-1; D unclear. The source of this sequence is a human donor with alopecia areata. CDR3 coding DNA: TGCAGCGTTGAATGGGGGAACACTGAAGCTTTCTTT. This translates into CSVEWGNTEAFF.